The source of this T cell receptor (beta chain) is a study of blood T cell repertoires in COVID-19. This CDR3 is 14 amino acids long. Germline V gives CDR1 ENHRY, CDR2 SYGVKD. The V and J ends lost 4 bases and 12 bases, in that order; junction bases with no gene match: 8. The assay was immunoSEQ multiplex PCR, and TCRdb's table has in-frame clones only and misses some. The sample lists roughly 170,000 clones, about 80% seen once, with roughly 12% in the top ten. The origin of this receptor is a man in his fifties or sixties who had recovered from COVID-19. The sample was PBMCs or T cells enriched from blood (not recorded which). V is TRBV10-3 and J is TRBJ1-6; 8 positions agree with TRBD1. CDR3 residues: CAISGTGPLLPLHF. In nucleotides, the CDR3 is TGTGCCATCAGTGGGACAGGGCCCTTGCTACCCCTCCACTTT.